This T cell receptor (beta chain) was sequenced for a study of blood T cell repertoires in COVID-19. Study-wide context: COVID-19 samples collected from the United States, Italy and Spain covered acute and convalescent phases.

As handled by the study authors: Estimated nucleated cell counts came from reference gene primer amplification. TCRdb's copy holds only in-frame clones and misses some; the assay was immunoSEQ multiplex PCR. The V and J calls and clone size were taken over from that table, and D and trimming were inferred from the DNA. The sample yields about 87,000 clones, 70% to 85% seen once. The CDR3 contains 16 residues. V gave up 5 bases and J gave up 5 bases, with 18 bases separating them. Germline CDR1 SGHTA, CDR2 FQGNSA. This clone was found once. J is TRBJ2-2 and V is TRBV7-2; D is perhaps TRBD2 (8 bases). Sequencing used peripheral blood. The clonotype comes from an elderly woman with COVID-19, enrolled during active disease. In DNA form, the CDR3 reads TGTGCCAGCAGCCGCGGGGGGACAGCCCGAACCGGGGAGCTGTTTTTT. The encoded protein is CASSRGGTARTGELFF.